These T cell receptor beta chains were read from a single sample in a study of vaccination effects on CD4 cells after COVID-19. Assay: immunoSEQ multiplex PCR; the TCRdb copy retains only in-frame clones and omits some. In the table there are roughly 30,000 clones, around 73% of which are singletons. These receptors lack a known antigen. This material consisted of CD4+ T cells from PBMCs cultured with HCoV-OC43 spike peptides, taken before COVID-19 vaccination. The receptors were sampled from a human donor who received a COVID-19 vaccine. CDR3s include the opening cysteine and the closing phenylalanine or tryptophan. A D gene is named only where the DNA matches it firmly. Some rows mark clone size as missing; the rest say once, few, many or name a class of expanded clone.

clone size	D gene	V gene	J gene	CDR3 DNA	CDR3 protein
.	.	TRBV3-1/TRBV3-2	TRBJ1-2	TGTGCCAGCAGCCAAAGCGTCTATGGCTACACCTTC	CASSQSVYGYTF
.	TRBD1	TRBV5-1	TRBJ1-2	TGCGCCAGCAGCTTGACTGCAACAGGGGGGACCAATAACTATGGCTACACCTTC	CASSLTATGGTNNYGYTF
.	.	TRBV6-1	TRBJ2-4	TGTGCCAGCAGTGAGCAACTTTCAGCCAAAAACATTCAGTACTTC	CASSEQLSAKNIQYF
few	TRBD2	TRBV27	TRBJ2-7	TGTGCCAGCTGGACTAGCGGGAGGGCAAACGAGCAGTACTTC	CASWTSGRANEQYF
.	.	TRBV19	TRBJ1-2	TGTGCCAGTAGTATAGGGGTCGGCAGGGTAAACTATGGCTACACCTTC	CASSIGVGRVNYGYTF
.	TRBD1	TRBV28	TRBJ2-5	TGTGCCAGCAGTTTCCCTCAGGGGGCGGGAGAGACCCAGTACTTC	CASSFPQGAGETQYF
few	.	TRBV3-1/TRBV3-2	TRBJ1-2	TGTGCCAGCAGCCAACGGCCTACAGGCTACACCTTC	CASSQRPTGYTF
.	TRBD1	TRBV7-9	TRBJ1-2	TGTGCCAGTTCGGGGACAGGGTACACCTTC	CASSGTGYTF
.	.	TRBV2	TRBJ2-5	TGTGCCAGCACCGACGGGGATAACCAGTACTTC	CASTDGDNQYF
.	TRBD2	TRBV10-3	TRBJ2-1	TGTGCCATCAGTGGGGGGGGTTCCTACAATGAGCAGTTCTTC	CAISGGGSYNEQFF
few	TRBD1	TRBV2	TRBJ1-5	TGTGCCAGCAGTCTGACGGGACAGGGAGGGCAGCCCCAGCATTTT	CASSLTGQGGQPQHF
.	.	TRBV28	TRBJ1-4	TGTGCCAGCAGTTCGCTGCCGCTCCGAAAACTGTTTTTT	CASSSLPLRKLFF
.	.	TRBV2	TRBJ2-7	TGTGCCAGCAGTGAAGAAAAAGGGCAGTACTTC	CASSEEKGQYF
.	.	TRBV3-1/TRBV3-2	TRBJ2-2	TGTGCCAGCAGCCAAGTGGGTCTAGTTTCCGGGGAGCTGTTTTTT	CASSQVGLVSGELFF
few	.	TRBV5-4	TRBJ2-7	TGTGCCAGCAGCTTGGCTCTCGGGACGGGGAGCTCCTACGAGCAGTACTTC	CASSLALGTGSSYEQYF
.	.	TRBV7-2	TRBJ1-1	TGTGCCAGCAGCGCCGGGGGGAACACTGAAGCTTTCTTT	CASSAGGNTEAFF
.	.	TRBV4-3	TRBJ1-2	TGCGCCAGCAGCCAGCCCCAACACAGAGGGGGCTACACCTTC	CASSQPQHRGGYTF
.	.	TRBV7-6	TRBJ1-1	TGTGCCAGCAGCTTAGGAGTGTCGGGGAAGACCACTGAAGCTTTCTTT	CASSLGVSGKTTEAFF
.	.	TRBV5-1	TRBJ2-5	TGCGCCAGCAGCTTGGGAGCGAAGCAAGAGACCCAGTACTTC	CASSLGAKQETQYF
.	.	TRBV27	TRBJ2-3	TGTGCCAGCAGGCTCCTTAGGGGCACAGATACGCAGTATTTT	CASRLLRGTDTQYF
.	.	TRBV12-3/TRBV12-4	TRBJ2-7	TGTGCCAGCAGTTTTACAGGGTCTGGGGAGCAGTACTTC	CASSFTGSGEQYF
.	.	TRBV6-5	TRBJ1-3	TGTGCCAGCAGCTACAACCGGGACATAGGAAACACCATATATTTT	CASSYNRDIGNTIYF
few	.	TRBV7-9	TRBJ2-3	TGTGCCAGCAGCTTAGTTATTCGGACAGATACGCAGTATTTT	CASSLVIRTDTQYF
once	TRBD1	TRBV19	TRBJ2-7	TGTGCCAGTAGTATGGGTACCGGGACAGGGGGCCGCGAGCAGTACTTC	CASSMGTGTGGREQYF
.	TRBD1	TRBV5-4	TRBJ1-2	TGTGCCAGCAGCTTGGGGGGGCAGGGGGCTTATGGCTACACCTTC	CASSLGGQGAYGYTF
.	TRBD1	TRBV7-2	TRBJ1-2	TGTGCCAGCAGGCAGGACAGGTCCCCTCCGAAGGGCTACACCTTC	CASRQDRSPPKGYTF
once	TRBD2	TRBV15	TRBJ2-3	TGTGCCACCAGCATCTTCGGGACTAGCGGGAGGGCTTGGGGAGATACGCAGTATTTT	CATSIFGTSGRAWGDTQYF
.	TRBD2	TRBV6-4	TRBJ2-5	TGTGCCAGCAGTGACTCAGGACTAGCTGAAGAGACCCAGTACTTC	CASSDSGLAEETQYF
.	.	TRBV30	TRBJ2-3	TGTGCCTGGAGTGCGTCTAAAGCGGCTAGCACAGATACGCAGTATTTT	CAWSASKAASTDTQYF
.	TRBD2	TRBV29-1	TRBJ2-3	TGCAGCGTTACCCGACTAGCGGGAACGGGGACAGATACGCAGTATTTT	CSVTRLAGTGTDTQYF
.	TRBD1	TRBV7-2	TRBJ1-2	TGTGCCAGCAGCTCATCGACAGGGGTGGACTATGGCTACACCTTC	CASSSSTGVDYGYTF
.	TRBD2	TRBV19	TRBJ2-7	TGTGCCAGTAGTGACGGGACTAGAACCTACGAGCAGTACTTC	CASSDGTRTYEQYF
.	.	TRBV11-3	TRBJ2-1	TGTGCCAGCAGCCAGAGGCCCTACAATGAGCAGTTCTTC	CASSQRPYNEQFF
.	TRBD1	TRBV28	TRBJ1-2	TGTGCCAGCAGTTTCGGACAGGGCAACTATGGCTACACCTTC	CASSFGQGNYGYTF
.	.	TRBV7-8	TRBJ2-2	TGTGCCAGCAGTCCCGACAGAAACACCGGGGAGCTGTTTTTT	CASSPDRNTGELFF
.	.	TRBV28	TRBJ2-1	TGTGCCAGCACCTTAGAAACAGGGAGCTCCTACAATGAGCAGTTCTTC	CASTLETGSSYNEQFF
.	TRBD2	TRBV20-1	TRBJ2-5	TGCAGTGCTAGTGATTTTAGCGGGGTGACCCAAGAGACCCAGTACTTC	CSASDFSGVTQETQYF
few	TRBD1	TRBV12-3/TRBV12-4	TRBJ2-5	TGTGCCAGCAGGGAAACAGGGGTAGAGACCCAGTACTTC	CASRETGVETQYF
.	.	TRBV5-6	TRBJ1-2	TGTGCCAGTAGCACTTACAGGGTGGGAGCGGCAGACTATGGCTACACCTTC	CASSTYRVGAADYGYTF
.	.	TRBV5-1	TRBJ1-6	TGCGCCAGCAGCTTGGTAGCCGGCTCCTATAATTCACCCCTCCACTTT	CASSLVAGSYNSPLHF
.	TRBD1	TRBV5-1	TRBJ1-1	TGCGCCAGCAGCCTCCGACAGGGGAGCACTGAAGCTTTCTTT	CASSLRQGSTEAFF
.	.	TRBV11-2	TRBJ2-7	TGTGCCAGCAGCTTAATGAGACCCGGCGAGCAGTACTTC	CASSLMRPGEQYF
.	.	TRBV2	TRBJ2-7	TGTGCCAGCAGTGACGGCCCCTACGAGCAGTACTTC	CASSDGPYEQYF
.	TRBD2	TRBV4-2	TRBJ2-2	TGTGCCAGCAGCCAAGGACGCGGGAGGGCCGGGATCGGGGAGCTGTTTTTT	CASSQGRGRAGIGELFF
.	TRBD2	TRBV5-1	TRBJ2-1	TGCGCCAGCAGGGGGTCCCCTAGCGGGGGGGCCAATGAGCAGTTCTTC	CASRGSPSGGANEQFF
medium-sized	.	TRBV21-1	TRBJ1-3	TGTGCCAGCAGCAAAGGGGACAGGACGAGCTCTGGAAACACCATATATTTT	CASSKGDRTSSGNTIYF
.	.	TRBV3-1/TRBV3-2	TRBJ1-1	TGTGCCAGCAGCCAATGGGGCACTGAAGCTTTCTTT	CASSQWGTEAFF
.	.	TRBV19	TRBJ1-2	TGTGCCAGTAGGCGACTCACGGGACACGGAAATGGCTACACCTTC	CASRRLTGHGNGYTF
.	TRBD2	TRBV5-5	TRBJ2-6	TGTGCCAGCAGCTTGGAAACTAGCGGGCCTGGGGCCAACGTCCTGACTTTC	CASSLETSGPGANVLTF
few	TRBD1	TRBV7-8	TRBJ1-2	TGTGCCAGCAGCGCGGGACAGGAAAACTATGGCTACACCTTC	CASSAGQENYGYTF
.	TRBD1	TRBV27	TRBJ1-1	TGTGCCAGCAGTTCGACAGGGTCTGACACTGAAGCTTTCTTT	CASSSTGSDTEAFF
.	TRBD1	TRBV7-2	TRBJ2-1	TGTGCCAGCAGCCCCAGGACAGGTACCTACAATGAGCAGTTCTTC	CASSPRTGTYNEQFF
.	TRBD1	TRBV28	TRBJ1-1	TGTGCCAGCAGTTTGGACAGGGTGAACACTGAAGCTTTCTTT	CASSLDRVNTEAFF
.	.	TRBV15	TRBJ2-7	TGTGCCACCAGCAGAGGACAGGTTAGCTCCTACGAGCAGTACTTC	CATSRGQVSSYEQYF
.	.	TRBV6-2/TRBV6-3	TRBJ1-5	TGTGCCAGCAGTACGCCGCTGGGTTGGGGTCAGCCCCAGCATTTT	CASSTPLGWGQPQHF
.	.	TRBV5-5	TRBJ1-3	TGTGCCAGCAGCTTGGGATACAGCTCTGGAAACACCATATATTTT	CASSLGYSSGNTIYF
.	TRBD2	TRBV13	TRBJ2-1	TGTGCCAGCAGCCCATACAACAGCGGGAGAGTCAATGAGCAGTTCTTC	CASSPYNSGRVNEQFF
once	.	TRBV5-6	TRBJ1-1	TGTGCCAGCAGCTTTCCCGGGTGGAGGAACACTGAAGCTTTCTTT	CASSFPGWRNTEAFF
.	.	TRBV28	TRBJ2-6	TGTGCCAGCAACGAATTCTCTGGGGCCAACGTCCTGACTTTC	CASNEFSGANVLTF
.	TRBD2	TRBV7-2	TRBJ2-3	TGTGCCAGCAGCCCGCAACCTAGCGGGGGCACAGATACGCAGTATTTT	CASSPQPSGGTDTQYF